Listed below are T cell receptor beta chains from one sample, sequenced in a study of cytomegalovirus exposure and HLA in healthy donors. Only in-frame clones appear in the TCRdb table, and some are missing; sequencing was by immunoSEQ multiplex PCR. Among some 150,000 clones listed, roughly 81% were seen once. Sequenced sample: PBMCs. These receptors all come from a woman aged 18-29 years in good health and CMV-seropositive. The CDR3 runs from the conserved cysteine through the conserved F or W.

v_gene | len | CDR3aa
TRBV5-6 | 15 | CASSLPGGGTYEQYF
TRBV10-1 | 12 | CASSRSGYEQYF
TRBV6-5 | 14 | CASSYSTANYGYTF
TRBV14 | 17 | CASSQDKTGVDTDTQYF
TRBV7-2 | 16 | CASSLALGTSGRGQYF
TRBV7-8 | 17 | CASSRRSRGVGTDTQYF
TRBV27 | 20 | CASSSQPPGLAGGPLDTQYF
TRBV28 | 13 | CASRGQGEETQYF
TRBV9 | 16 | CASSVTHARGADEQYF
TRBV11-2 | 16 | CASSDHFGWGPDTQYF
TRBV28 | 13 | CASNGGKANIQYF
TRBV10-3 | 15 | CAIQTRTGNYNEQFF
TRBV7-9 | 13 | CASSSGESYGYTF
TRBV19 | 13 | CASNRQGATEAFF
TRBV6-1 | 13 | CAIQLAANNEQFF
TRBV10-1 | 14 | CASSEVGGEYEQYF
TRBV11-2 | 15 | CASSLGLRARGGYTF
TRBV7-9 | 9 | CASSSQRGF
TRBV7-6 | 15 | CASSLAGGVAYEQYF
TRBV27 | 15 | CASSYGTGVNNEQFF
TRBV5-4 | 18 | CASSLDRSIPAKNYGYTF
TRBV14 | 14 | CASSQSLIRGRQYF
TRBV9 | 15 | CASSGGGGGTGELFF
TRBV14 | 15 | CASSSRNTQTSPLTF
TRBV28 | 12 | CASKSNGETQYF
TRBV28 | 13 | CASREGMNYGYTF
TRBV4-1 | 15 | CASSQDRERFYGYTF
TRBV4-2 | 16 | CASSQDLDRVLYGYTF
TRBV7-6 | 13 | CASSQGGVYEQYF
TRBV7-2 | 14 | CASSPRGQAYGYTF
TRBV7-8 | 8 | CASPAQYF
TRBV29-1 | 13 | CSVVDSDRHGYTF